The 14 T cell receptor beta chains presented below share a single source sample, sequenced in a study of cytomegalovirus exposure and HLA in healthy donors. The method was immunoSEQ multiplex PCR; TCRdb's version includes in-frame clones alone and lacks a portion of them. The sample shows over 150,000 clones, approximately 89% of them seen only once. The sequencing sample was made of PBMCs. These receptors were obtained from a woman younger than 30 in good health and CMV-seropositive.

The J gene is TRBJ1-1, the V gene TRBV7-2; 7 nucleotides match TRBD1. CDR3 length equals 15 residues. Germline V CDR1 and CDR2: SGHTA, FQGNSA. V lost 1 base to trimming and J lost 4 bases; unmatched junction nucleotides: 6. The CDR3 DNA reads TGTGCCAGCAGCTTAGTTGCAGGGGGACTCACTGAAGCTTTCTTT. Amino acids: CASSLVAGGLTEAFF.

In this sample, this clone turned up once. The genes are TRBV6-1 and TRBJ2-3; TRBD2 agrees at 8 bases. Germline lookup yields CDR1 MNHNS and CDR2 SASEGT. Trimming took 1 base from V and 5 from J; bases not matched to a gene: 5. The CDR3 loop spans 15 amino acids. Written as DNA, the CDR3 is TGTGCCAGCAGTGAAGGAGCGGGAGAGGTAGATACGCAGTATTTT. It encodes CASSEGAGEVDTQYF.

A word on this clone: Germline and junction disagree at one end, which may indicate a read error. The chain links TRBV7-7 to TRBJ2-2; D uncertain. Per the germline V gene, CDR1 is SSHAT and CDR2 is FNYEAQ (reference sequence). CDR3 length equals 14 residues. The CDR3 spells CASSLAPNTGELFF. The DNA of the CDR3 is TGTGCTAGCAGCTTGGCCCCGAACACCGGGGAGCTGTTTTTT. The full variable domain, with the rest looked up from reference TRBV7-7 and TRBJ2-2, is GAGVSQSPRYKVTKRGQDVTLRCDPISSHATLYWYQQALGQGPEFLTYFNYEAQPDKSGLPSDRFSAERPEGSISTLTIQRTEQRDSAMYRCASSLAPNTGELFFGEGSRLTVL.

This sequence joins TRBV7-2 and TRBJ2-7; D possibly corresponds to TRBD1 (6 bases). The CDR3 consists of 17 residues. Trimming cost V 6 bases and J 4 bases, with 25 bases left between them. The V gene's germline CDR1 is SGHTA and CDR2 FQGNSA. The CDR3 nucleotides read TGTGCCAGCAGACTTAATCCGGGACAAGGGGTAGGGTACGAGCAGTACTTC. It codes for CASRLNPGQGVGYEQYF.

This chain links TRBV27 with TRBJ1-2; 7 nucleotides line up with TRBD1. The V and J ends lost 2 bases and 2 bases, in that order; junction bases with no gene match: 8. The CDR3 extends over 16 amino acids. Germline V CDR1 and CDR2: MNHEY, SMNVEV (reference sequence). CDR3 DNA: TGTGCCAGCAGTTTACGGAGGGGGCGAGGGAACTATGGCTACACCTTC. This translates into CASSLRRGRGNYGYTF.

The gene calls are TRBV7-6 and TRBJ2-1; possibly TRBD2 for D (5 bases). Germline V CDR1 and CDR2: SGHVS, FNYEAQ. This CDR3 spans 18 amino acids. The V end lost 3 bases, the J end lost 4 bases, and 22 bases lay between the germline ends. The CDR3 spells CASSFSWGAPLEYNEQFF. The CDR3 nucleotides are TGTGCCAGCAGCTTTTCGTGGGGAGCCCCCCTTGAATACAATGAGCAGTTCTTC. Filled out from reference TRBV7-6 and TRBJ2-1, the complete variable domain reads GAGVSQSPRYKVTKRGQDVALRCDPISGHVSLYWYRQALGQGPEFLTYFNYEAQQDKSGLPNDRFSAERPEGSISTLTIQRTEQRDSAMYRCASSFSWGAPLEYNEQFFGPGTRLTVL.

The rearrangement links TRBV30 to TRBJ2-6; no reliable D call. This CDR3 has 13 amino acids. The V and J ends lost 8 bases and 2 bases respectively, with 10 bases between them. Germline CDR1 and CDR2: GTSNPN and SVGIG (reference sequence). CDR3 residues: CAARVTGANVLTF. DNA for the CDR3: TGTGCCGCCCGAGTTACTGGGGCCAACGTCCTGACTTTC.

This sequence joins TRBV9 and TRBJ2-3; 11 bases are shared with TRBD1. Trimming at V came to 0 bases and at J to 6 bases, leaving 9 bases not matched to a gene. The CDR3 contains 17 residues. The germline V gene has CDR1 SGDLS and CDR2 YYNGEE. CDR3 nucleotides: TGTGCCAGCAGCGTAGATCGGACAGGGGGCGTTAGGGATACGCAGTATTTT. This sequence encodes CASSVDRTGGVRDTQYF.

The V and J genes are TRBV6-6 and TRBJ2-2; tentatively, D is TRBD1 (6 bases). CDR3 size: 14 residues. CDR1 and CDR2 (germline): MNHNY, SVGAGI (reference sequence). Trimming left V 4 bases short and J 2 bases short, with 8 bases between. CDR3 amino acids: CASSWGQNTGELFF. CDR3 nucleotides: TGTGCCAGCAGTTGGGGACAAAACACCGGGGAGCTGTTTTTT.

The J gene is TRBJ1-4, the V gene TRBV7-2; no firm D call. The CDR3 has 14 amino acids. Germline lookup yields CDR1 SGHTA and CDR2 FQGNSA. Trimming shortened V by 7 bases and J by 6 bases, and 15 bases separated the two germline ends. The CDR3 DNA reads TGTGCCAGCACCAAACGAGGTATTGATGAAAAACTGTTTTTT. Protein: CASTKRGIDEKLFF.

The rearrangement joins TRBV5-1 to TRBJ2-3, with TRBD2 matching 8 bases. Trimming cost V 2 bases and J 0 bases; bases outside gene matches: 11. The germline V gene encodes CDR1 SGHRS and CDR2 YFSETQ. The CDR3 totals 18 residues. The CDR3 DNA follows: TGCGCCAGCAGCTTCTGGGGTAAGCGGGAGCTCAGCACAGATACGCAGTATTTT. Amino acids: CASSFWGKRELSTDTQYF.

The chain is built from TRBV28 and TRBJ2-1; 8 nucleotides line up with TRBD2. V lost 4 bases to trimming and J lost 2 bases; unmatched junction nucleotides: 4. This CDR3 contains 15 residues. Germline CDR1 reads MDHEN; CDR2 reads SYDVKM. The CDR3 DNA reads TGTGCCAGCAGTTCACTAGCGGTAACCTACAATGAGCAGTTCTTC. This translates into CASSSLAVTYNEQFF.

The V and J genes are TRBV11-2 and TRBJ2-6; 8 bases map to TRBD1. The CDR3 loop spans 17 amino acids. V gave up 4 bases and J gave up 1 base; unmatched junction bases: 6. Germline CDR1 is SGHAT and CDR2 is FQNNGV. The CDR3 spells CASSSRGQVSGANVLTF. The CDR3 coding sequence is TGTGCCAGCAGCTCCAGGGGGCAGGTTTCTGGGGCCAACGTCCTGACTTTC.

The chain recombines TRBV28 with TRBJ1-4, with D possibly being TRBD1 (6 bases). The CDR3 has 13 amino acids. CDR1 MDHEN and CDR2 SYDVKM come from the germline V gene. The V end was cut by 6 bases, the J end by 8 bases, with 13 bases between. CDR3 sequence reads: CASSRGNGEKLFF. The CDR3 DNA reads TGTGCCAGCAGCAGGGGCAATGGGGAAAAACTGTTTTTT.